This TCR beta chain emerged from a study of blood T cell repertoires in COVID-19. The CDR3 consists of 13 residues. Trimming pared 1 base from V and 3 bases from J, leaving 6 bases between. From germline, CDR1 is SEHNR and CDR2 FQNEAQ (reference sequence). Sequenced by immunoSEQ multiplex PCR; TCRdb stores in-frame clones only, minus some. The data show 100,000 to 120,000 clones, around nine tenths seen once. The gene calls are TRBV7-9 and TRBJ1-1; tentatively, D is TRBD1 (6 bases). This TCR was sampled from an older woman who had recovered from COVID-19. Sequencing was performed on peripheral blood. The CDR3 protein is CASSLEGDTEAFF. CDR3 bases: TGTGCCAGCAGCTTAGAGGGGGACACTGAAGCTTTCTTT.